This T cell receptor (beta chain) was obtained from a study of molecular identifiers for immune sequencing clone quantification. Study-wide results and limits: Barcode collisions between identical TCR molecules could shrink estimates of highly expanded clone sizes. Naive cells had under 1% of molecules in clones above 20 RNA copies, effectors over 99%.

The CDR3 totals 14 residues. The ends were cut back, 2 bases at V and 0 bases at J, with 11 bases in the middle. Germline V gene sequence: CDR1 GTSNPN, CDR2 SVGIG (reference sequence). MiXCR, applied by TCRdb to the PCR reads, yields one record per CDR3 protein. There are about 640,000 distinct CDR3 sequences in the sample; around 20% occur only once, and 0.85% lies in the top ten. In its sample, this clonotype was seen many times. As yet, its antigen is unknown. The receptor comes from a human donor in good health. Some libraries in this study had Jurkat cell RNA spiked in. The chain couples TRBV30 to TRBJ2-7, with no clear D. Material: naive CD8+ T cells from blood, with Jurkat cell RNA spiked in. Subset noted: FACS-sorted CD8+CD4-CCR7+CD45RA+ naive T cells. The CDR3 DNA reads TGTGCCTGGAGTTTTGATTCTAGCTCCTACGAGCAGTACTTC. The encoded protein is CAWSFDSSSYEQYF.